This T cell receptor (beta chain) derives from a study of cytomegalovirus exposure and HLA in healthy donors. Germline CDR1 and CDR2: SQVTM and ANQGSEA. V lost 6 bases, J lost 4 bases, and 3 bases stayed unmatched. CDR3 size: 12 residues. TCRdb's copy holds only in-frame clones and misses some; the assay was immunoSEQ multiplex PCR. The sample records approximately 230,000 clones, roughly 84% being singletons. As to this clone: Its antigen is undetermined.

Findings and limits, study-wide: Generally TCR sequences proved uncommon, though certain public TCRs appeared in numerous donors. Reportedly, diagnosis of cytomegalovirus status by the classifier showed high specificity and sensitivity. The investigators catalogued 160 or so TCR beta chains as cytomegalovirus-associated.

The V and J genes are TRBV29-1 and TRBJ2-5, with TRBD2 identical over 9 bases. The sequenced material came from PBMCs. This clonotype originated in a man between 18 and 29 years old in good health and CMV-seropositive. CDR3 sequence: CSVLAGAETQYF. The CDR3 DNA is TGCAGCGTATTAGCGGGAGCAGAGACCCAGTACTTC.